This is a list of T cell receptor beta chains from one sample in a study of Graves' ophthalmopathy and Graves' hyperthyroidism. TCRdb re-derived calls from the multiplex PCR reads in MiXCR, one entry per CDR3 protein. The sample carries around 1.1 million distinct CDR3 sequences, about two fifths recorded once. The sequencing input was peripheral blood or thyroid tissue (not recorded which). The receptors were gathered from an adult man with Graves' hyperthyroidism. Both conserved end residues are part of each CDR3. The order of the fields is CDR3 length, V gene, D gene, J gene, clone size, CDR3 protein, CDR3 DNA. A D gene is named only where the DNA matches it firmly. The size entry is marked missing in some rows and otherwise reads once, few, many or a size class.

15	TRBV6-5	-	TRBJ2-7	-	CAGSYSLPDHYEQYF	TGTGCCGGCAGTTACTCGTTACCGGACCACTACGAGCAGTACTTC
14	TRBV12-3/TRBV12-4	-	TRBJ1-4	many	CASSPKGIGEKLFF	TGTGCCAGCAGTCCAAAGGGAATCGGTGAAAAACTGTTTTTT
13	TRBV29-1	TRBD1	TRBJ2-7	many	CSVDGQEADEQYF	TGCAGCGTAGATGGACAGGAGGCGGACGAGCAGTACTTC
13	TRBV4-3	-	TRBJ1-1	few	CASGLVRNTEAFF	TGCGCCAGCGGATTAGTCCGGAACACTGAAGCTTTCTTT
13	TRBV25-1	-	TRBJ1-6	-	CASSGTMNSPLHF	TGTGCCAGCAGCGGGACGATGAATTCACCCCTCCACTTT
14	TRBV10-2	TRBD1	TRBJ2-7	many	CASSDSGTGYEQYF	TGCGCCAGCAGTGACTCCGGGACAGGGTACGAGCAGTACTTC
19	TRBV5-8	-	TRBJ1-2	many	CASSLAMPVPFETVYGYTF	TGTGCCAGCAGCCTTGCGATGCCCGTCCCCTTCGAGACCGTCTATGGCTACACCTTC
16	TRBV4-1	TRBD2	TRBJ2-2	-	CASSQGRLAGGGELFF	TGCGCCAGCAGCCAAGGAAGGCTAGCGGGAGGCGGGGAGCTGTTTTTT
12	TRBV11-2	-	TRBJ1-1	many	CASSLGAVEAFF	TGTGCCAGCAGCTTAGGCGCAGTTGAAGCTTTCTTT
18	TRBV7-6	TRBD1	TRBJ1-1	-	CASSLEVVGTGLNTEAFF	TGTGCCAGCAGCTTAGAAGTTGTCGGGACAGGACTGAACACTGAAGCTTTCTTT
14	TRBV7-3	-	TRBJ1-1	-	CASSLQGKDTEAFF	TGTGCCAGCAGCTTACAGGGGAAGGACACTGAAGCTTTCTTT
15	TRBV20-1	-	TRBJ2-5	-	CSARVTADLGQPQYF	TGCAGTGCTAGAGTAACGGCAGATTTAGGTCAGCCCCAGTACTTC
15	TRBV19	-	TRBJ1-2	few	CASSKPRAPSYGYTF	TGTGCCAGTAGTAAGCCCAGGGCCCCCTCCTATGGCTACACCTTC
17	TRBV7-8	-	TRBJ1-4	-	CASSLGVRAATNEKLFF	TGTGCCAGCAGCTTAGGAGTCAGGGCAGCAACTAATGAAAAACTGTTTTTT
15	TRBV4-3	-	TRBJ1-1	few	CASSQHRRENTEAFF	TGCGCCAGCAGCCAACACAGGAGGGAAAACACTGAAGCTTTCTTT
16	TRBV25-1	-	TRBJ2-7	-	CASSTAAGPSASEQYF	TGTGCCAGCAGTACCGCCGCCGGGCCCTCGGCCAGCGAGCAGTACTTC
15	TRBV9	TRBD1	TRBJ2-5	-	CASSEDGTGLETQYF	TGTGCCAGCAGTGAAGACGGGACAGGGCTGGAGACCCAGTACTTC
14	TRBV20-1	TRBD2	TRBJ2-2	few	CSAEGTRNTGELFF	TGCAGTGCCGAAGGGACTAGAAACACCGGGGAGCTGTTTTTT
13	TRBV12-3/TRBV12-4	TRBD1	TRBJ2-7	many	CASSRGTGREQYF	TGTGCCAGCAGCCGCGGGACAGGGAGGGAGCAGTACTTC
16	TRBV7-9	-	TRBJ1-6	few	CASSLYSGSYNSPLHF	TGTGCCAGCAGCTTATATTCGGGGTCCTATAATTCACCCCTCCACTTT
15	TRBV27	TRBD2	TRBJ2-7	-	CASRSSGISTYEQYF	TGTGCCAGCAGATCTAGCGGGATTAGCACCTACGAGCAGTACTTC
12	TRBV29-1	TRBD1	TRBJ2-7	many	CSVGQGLEKQYF	TGCAGCGTGGGACAGGGGCTCGAAAAGCAGTACTTC
15	TRBV7-2	-	TRBJ2-7	few	CASSQDGDSSYEQYF	TGCGCCAGCAGCCAAGATGGAGATAGCTCCTACGAGCAGTACTTC
15	TRBV2	-	TRBJ1-3	-	CASSLGRVSGNTIYF	TGTGCCAGCAGCCTAGGACGGGTCTCTGGAAACACCATATATTTT
15	TRBV7-2	-	TRBJ2-7	-	CASSHQMGASYEQYF	TGTGCCAGCAGCCACCAGATGGGGGCCTCCTACGAGCAGTACTTC
15	TRBV5-4	-	TRBJ2-7	-	CASSHPDTSSYEQYF	TGTGCCAGCAGCCACCCGGACACGAGCTCCTACGAGCAGTACTTC
15	TRBV24-1	TRBD1	TRBJ1-5	many	CATSETGGPNQPQHF	TGTGCCACCAGTGAGACAGGGGGCCCCAATCAGCCCCAGCATTTT
13	TRBV25-1	-	TRBJ1-2	-	CASVRTGWYGYTF	TGTGCCAGCGTTCGGACCGGGTGGTATGGCTACACCTTC
15	TRBV10-3	-	TRBJ2-7	-	CAISSRDRRPYEQYF	TGTGCCATCAGCTCCCGTGACAGGAGACCCTACGAGCAGTACTTC
12	TRBV30	TRBD1	TRBJ2-7	-	CAWSPGGYEQYF	TGTGCCTGGAGTCCAGGGGGCTACGAGCAGTACTTC
12	TRBV25-1	-	TRBJ1-6	many	CASSDPFSPLHF	TGTGCCAGCAGTGACCCCTTCTCACCCCTCCACTTT
13	TRBV12-3/TRBV12-4	-	TRBJ1-6	many	CASRSTGNSPLHF	TGTGCCAGCAGATCGACGGGGAATTCACCCCTCCACTTT
14	TRBV20-1	-	TRBJ2-5	few	CSASPTGPGETQYF	TGCAGTGCTTCTCCGACAGGTCCAGGGGAGACCCAGTACTTC
16	TRBV12-3/TRBV12-4	-	TRBJ2-2	-	CASSLGWGADTGELFF	TGTGCCAGCAGTTTAGGCTGGGGGGCTGACACCGGGGAGCTGTTTTTT
12	TRBV10-3	-	TRBJ1-2	-	CAIGQRVDGYTF	TGTGCCATCGGGCAGAGGGTTGATGGCTACACCTTC
15	TRBV24-1	-	TRBJ2-2	-	CATSDRTRVYNEQFF	TGTGCCACCAGTGACCGGACCCGAGTTTACAATGAGCAGTTTTTT
12	TRBV2	-	TRBJ1-1	many	CASSEGSGEAFF	TGTGCCAGCAGTGAAGGGTCAGGGGAAGCTTTCTTT
15	TRBV12-3/TRBV12-4	-	TRBJ1-1	-	CASSPIQRAPTEAFF	TGTGCCAGCAGTCCCATTCAGAGGGCGCCCACTGAAGCTTTCTTT
16	TRBV6-2/TRBV6-3	-	TRBJ1-1	few	CASSYDRGGRNTEAFF	TGTGCCAGCAGTTACGACCGAGGGGGGCGGAACACTGAAGCTTTCTTT
14	TRBV20-1	-	TRBJ1-1	few	CSVCGNRANTEAFF	TGCAGTGTTTGTGGTAACAGAGCTAACACTGAAGCTTTCTTT
16	TRBV12-3/TRBV12-4	-	TRBJ2-6	-	CASSDDRSSGANVLTF	TGTGCCAGCAGTGACGACAGGTCCTCTGGGGCCAACGTCCTGACTTTC
13	TRBV19	-	TRBJ1-2	-	CASIGDSPYGYTF	TGTGCCAGTATCGGGGACTCTCCATATGGCTACACCTTC
14	TRBV12-3/TRBV12-4	-	TRBJ2-7	few	CASSKTRELYEQYF	TGTGCCAGCAGTAAAACCAGGGAACTCTACGAGCAGTACTTC
17	TRBV6-5	-	TRBJ1-6	-	CASSYQTSSASATPLHF	TGTGCCAGCAGTTACCAGACAAGCTCGGCGTCGGCGACACCCCTCCACTTT
16	TRBV11-1	TRBD1	TRBJ1-2	-	CASSTSRDRDNYGYTF	TGTGCCAGCTCAACTTCCCGGGACAGGGATAATTATGGCTACACCTTC
14	TRBV7-3	-	TRBJ1-5	once	CASSYGQTLGAQHF	TGTGCCAGCAGCTACGGACAGACCCTAGGGGCCCAGCATTTT
13	TRBV5-5	-	TRBJ2-7	once	CVSSLRRGSEQYF	TGTGTCAGCAGCCTGAGGAGGGGGAGCGAGCAGTACTTC
14	TRBV29-1	-	TRBJ1-5	few	CSVEGTGVGQPQHF	TGCAGCGTTGAGGGAACTGGGGTGGGTCAGCCCCAGCATTTT
16	TRBV10-3	-	TRBJ2-7	-	CASSSSWWNGAYEQYF	TGTGCCAGCAGTAGTTCCTGGTGGAACGGGGCGTACGAGCAGTACTTC
14	TRBV6-2/TRBV6-3	TRBD1	TRBJ1-1	-	CASRRQGADTEAFF	TGTGCCAGCCGGCGACAGGGGGCCGACACTGAAGCTTTCTTT
13	TRBV10-2	-	TRBJ2-7	-	CASRMDSLPEQYF	TGTGCCAGCAGAATGGACAGTCTCCCCGAGCAGTACTTC
13	TRBV2	-	TRBJ1-6	many	CASTETGNSPLHF	TGTGCCAGCACCGAAACAGGGAATTCACCCCTCCACTTT
13	TRBV29-1	-	TRBJ1-1	-	CSVAQGDGTEAFF	TGCAGCGTTGCCCAGGGTGACGGCACTGAAGCTTTCTTT
14	TRBV10-3	TRBD2	TRBJ2-7	-	CATDGRAGLYEQYF	TGTGCCACCGACGGGAGGGCCGGTCTCTACGAGCAGTACTTC
13	TRBV19	-	TRBJ2-7	many	CASSIGEGYEQYF	TGTGCCAGTAGTATAGGGGAAGGATACGAGCAGTACTTC
13	TRBV5-1	-	TRBJ1-1	few	CASSQERVTEAFF	TGCGCCAGCAGCCAGGAGCGGGTCACTGAAGCTTTCTTT
14	TRBV10-3	-	TRBJ1-1	-	CASIRRLRGTEAFF	TGTGCCAGCATAAGAAGATTAAGGGGCACTGAAGCTTTCTTT
13	TRBV10-3	-	TRBJ1-2	few	CAGSEWSGRGYTF	TGTGCCGGCAGTGAATGGTCAGGTCGAGGCTACACCTTC
15	TRBV20-1	-	TRBJ2-2	-	CNARDLTVDTGELFF	TGCAATGCTAGAGATCTTACAGTGGACACCGGGGAGCTGTTTTTT